Listed below are T cell receptor beta chains from one sample, sequenced in a study of shared clonotypes between healthy human individuals. Only in-frame clones appear in the TCRdb table, and some are missing; sequencing was by immunoSEQ multiplex PCR. Of some 2,000,000 clones listed, about 95% are singletons. Sequencing was done on a sample of naive CD8+ T cells sorted from blood. These receptors were collected from a man between 18 and 35 years old in good health. CDR3s include the opening cysteine and the closing phenylalanine or tryptophan. The D gene is left open where the match is weak. The listing skips clone size in some rows; elsewhere it reads once, few, many or a size class.

clone_size	cdr3_length	d_call	v_call	j_call	cdr3_nt	cdr3_aa
once	16	TRBD1	TRBV5-5	TRBJ2-7	TGTGCCAGCAGCTTGGAGGGGGACAGGGGAGTTAACGAGCAGTACTTC	CASSLEGDRGVNEQYF
NA	14	NA	TRBV9	TRBJ2-3	TGTGCCAGCAGCGTAGAACGGGGCACAGATACGCAGTATTTT	CASSVERGTDTQYF
NA	13	TRBD2	TRBV30	TRBJ2-2	TGTGCCTGGAGCAGCGGGGTTTTTGGGGAGCTGTTTTTT	CAWSSGVFGELFF
NA	16	NA	TRBV12-2	TRBJ2-7	TGTGCAAGTCGCTTGGGTACTGGTGACAGGGTGCACGAGCAGTACTTC	CASRLGTGDRVHEQYF
NA	11	NA	TRBV11-2	TRBJ1-1	TGTGCCAGCAGCCGGACCCTTGAAGCTTTCTTT	CASSRTLEAFF
NA	15	TRBD1	TRBV7-9	TRBJ2-2	TGTGCCAGCAGCTTAGTCCGTGGGGACAGGGAGGAGCTGTTTTTT	CASSLVRGDREELFF
NA	12	NA	TRBV6-5	TRBJ2-2	TGTGCCAGCAGTTATAGGACCGGGGAGCTGTTTTTT	CASSYRTGELFF
NA	12	NA	TRBV5-6	TRBJ2-2	TGTGCCAGCAGCAGGGGGACCGGGGAGCTGTTTTTT	CASSRGTGELFF
NA	13	NA	TRBV5-8	TRBJ1-2	TGTGCCAGCAGCTATGAGGTTGGGTATGGCTACACCTTC	CASSYEVGYGYTF
NA	14	NA	TRBV7-9	TRBJ2-5	TGTGCCAGCAGCCCGAACGTAGGGCAAGAGACCCAGTACTTC	CASSPNVGQETQYF